This T cell receptor (beta chain) came from a study of T cell clonotyping in hematopoietic cell transplantation. Generated by immunoSEQ multiplex PCR, the TCRdb table keeps only in-frame clones and is missing some. There are tens of thousands of clones in the sample; 90% to 95% occur only once, and about 0.8% lies in the top ten. There are 14 residues in the CDR3. V gave up 3 bases and J gave up 3 bases, with 12 bases separating them. Germline-derived CDR1 and CDR2 are GTSNPN and SVGIG (reference sequence). This clone was observed a single time. This chain connects TRBV30 to TRBJ1-3; D is possibly TRBD1 (6 bases). The sequenced sample was peripheral blood mononuclear cells. The origin of this receptor is a woman in her forties or fifties in good health. Some clones in this sample may be carry-over from other donors' samples. DNA of the CDR3: TGTGCCTGGAGCATCAGGGGCAATGGAAACACCATATATTTT. As protein: CAWSIRGNGNTIYF.